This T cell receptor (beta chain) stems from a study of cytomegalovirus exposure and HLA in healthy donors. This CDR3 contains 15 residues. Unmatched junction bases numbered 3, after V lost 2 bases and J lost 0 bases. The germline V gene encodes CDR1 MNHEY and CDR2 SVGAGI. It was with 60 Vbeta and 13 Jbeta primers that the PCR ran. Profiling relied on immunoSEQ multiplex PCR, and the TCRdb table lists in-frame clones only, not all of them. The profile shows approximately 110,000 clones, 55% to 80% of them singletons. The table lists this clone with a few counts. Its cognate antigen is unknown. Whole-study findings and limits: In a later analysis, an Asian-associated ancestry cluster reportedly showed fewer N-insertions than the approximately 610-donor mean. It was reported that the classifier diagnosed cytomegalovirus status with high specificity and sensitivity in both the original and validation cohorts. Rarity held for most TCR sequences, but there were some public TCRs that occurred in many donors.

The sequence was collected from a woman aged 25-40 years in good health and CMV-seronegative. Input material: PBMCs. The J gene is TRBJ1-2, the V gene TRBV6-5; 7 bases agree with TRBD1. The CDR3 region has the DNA TGTGCCAGCAGTTACCTGACAGGGACTAACTATGGCTACACCTTC. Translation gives CASSYLTGTNYGYTF.